A single sample gave rise to the 25 T cell receptor beta chains below, sequenced in a study of blood T cell repertoires in COVID-19. Data came from immunoSEQ multiplex PCR; TCRdb stores just in-frame clones and leaves some out. This sample has 45,000 to 50,000 clones, with approximately 85% found just once. Sequencing used peripheral blood. These receptor sequences come from a woman aged 80 or older with COVID-19, enrolled during active disease.

The chain combines TRBV6-6 with TRBJ1-2; D is perhaps TRBD1 (5 bases). V dropped 2 bases and J dropped 1 base, with 11 bases sitting between them. The germline gives CDR1 MNHNY, CDR2 SVGAGI (reference sequence). CDR3 length equals 15 residues. CDR3 amino acids: CASSYQGGDNYGYTF. The CDR3 DNA follows: TGTGCCAGCAGTTACCAGGGAGGGGATAACTATGGCTACACCTTC.

The rearrangement uses TRBV6-6 and TRBJ2-7, with 11 bases aligning to TRBD2. The CDR3 is 15 residues long. The V gene's germline CDR1 is MNHNY and CDR2 SVGAGI (reference sequence). J gave up 4 bases and V 7 bases, and 9 bases lay outside the gene matches. The CDR3 DNA sequence: TGTGCCAGCACCCCGGGACTAGCGGTCCGATACGAGCAGTACTTC. Translated, it gives CASTPGLAVRYEQYF.

This clone was seen a few times. The V call is TRBV7-2, the J call TRBJ1-6; a possible D gene is TRBD1 (5 bases). The germline V gene has CDR1 SGHTA and CDR2 FQGNSA. The CDR3 has 15 amino acids. Trimming shortened V by 6 bases and J by 5 bases, and 14 bases separated the two germline ends. The CDR3 is CASRPPEGNNSPLHF. The DNA of the CDR3 is TGTGCCAGCAGACCTCCGGAGGGGAATAATTCACCCCTCCACTTT.

The rearrangement uses TRBV5-6 and TRBJ2-7; TRBD1 agrees at 8 bases. The CDR3 extends over 14 amino acids. Germline values: CDR1 SGHDT, CDR2 YYEEEE. J lost 0 bases, V lost 5 bases, and 4 bases had no gene match. The CDR3 here is CASRSTGGSYEQYF. The DNA for the CDR3 is TGTGCCAGCAGATCCACAGGGGGCTCCTACGAGCAGTACTTC.

This clone has at least ten counts. The genes are TRBV28 and TRBJ1-4; 7 nucleotides align to TRBD1. Germline CDR1 reads MDHEN; CDR2 reads SYDVKM. The junction had 6 bases not matched to a gene; V was cut back by 6 bases and J by 5 bases. The CDR3 extends over 14 amino acids. Here the CDR3 reads CASSQTGQNEKLFF. The CDR3 bases are TGTGCCAGCAGCCAGACAGGGCAAAATGAAAAACTGTTTTTT.

The J gene is TRBJ2-2, the V gene TRBV3-1 (or the pseudogene TRBV3-2), with 11 bases identical to TRBD2. The germline V gene has CDR1 LGHDT and CDR2 YNNKEL (reference sequence). The junction had 5 bases not matched to a gene; V was cut back by 4 bases and J by 4 bases. This CDR3 has 16 amino acids. The CDR3 loop reads CASSLRLAGLTGELFF. In DNA form, the CDR3 reads TGTGCCAGCAGCCTCCGACTAGCGGGACTCACCGGGGAGCTGTTTTTT.

The chain uses TRBV19 and TRBJ2-6, with 10 bases fitting TRBD2. The CDR3 is made up of 19 amino acids. Germline V gives CDR1 LNHDA, CDR2 SQIVND (reference sequence). The trim removed 5 bases at V and 2 bases at J, leaving 12 bases unmatched. CDR3 sequence (DNA): TGTGCCAGTAGTCTTGGAATAGCGGGGGGCCTCCCTGGGGCCAACGTCCTGACTTTC. Its translation is CASSLGIAGGLPGANVLTF.

The chain links TRBV2 to TRBJ2-3; D perhaps matches TRBD1 (5 bases). This CDR3 region has 15 residues. CDR1 is SNHLY, CDR2 FYNNEI, per germline. The V gene lost 5 bases and the J gene lost 4 bases, with 16 bases spanning the gap. The CDR3: CASSTDWARADTQYF. CDR3 bases: TGTGCCAGCAGTACAGACTGGGCCAGGGCAGATACGCAGTATTTT.

The count of this clone is one. The chain recombines TRBV5-1 with TRBJ1-1; D is unclear. Deletions cut 4 bases from V and 3 bases from J, with 10 bases between. CDR3 size: 13 residues. Germline V lookup: CDR1 SGHRS, CDR2 YFSETQ. DNA for the CDR3: TGCGCCAGCAGCGTCCCGCGGGACACTGAAGCTTTCTTT. Translating it yields CASSVPRDTEAFF.

This clone was detected a few times. The chain employs TRBV3-1 (or the pseudogene TRBV3-2) and TRBJ1-2, with 8 positions matching TRBD1. The V gene end was trimmed by 6 bases and the J gene end by 6 bases; junction bases not matched to a gene: 6. Germline loops: CDR1 LGHDT, CDR2 YNNKEL (reference sequence). The CDR3 extends over 13 amino acids. In DNA, the CDR3 is TGTGCCAGCAGTCGACAGGGGCCGGATGGCTACACCTTC. Translation: CASSRQGPDGYTF.

The rearrangement joins TRBV27 to TRBJ2-1, with 8 bases identical to TRBD2. The CDR3 runs 16 residues. Trimming removed 5 bases from V and 4 bases from J; junction bases left unmatched: 10. In germline, CDR1 is MNHEY, CDR2 SMNVEV (reference sequence). CDR3 sequence reads: CASSAYPGGFYNEQFF. DNA for the CDR3: TGTGCCAGCAGTGCCTACCCGGGGGGGTTTTACAATGAGCAGTTCTTC.

This clone has only a few counts. The J gene is TRBJ1-3, the V gene TRBV5-4; D may be TRBD1 (5 bases). Germline V gene data show CDR1 as SGHNT and CDR2 as YYREEE (reference sequence). This CDR3 region has 14 residues. V dropped 2 bases and J dropped 1 base, with 7 bases sitting between them. CDR3 region: CASSLRGSGNTIYF. For the CDR3, the DNA is TGTGCCAGCAGCTTAAGGGGATCTGGAAACACCATATATTTT. The variable domain in full, with the rest retrieved from reference TRBV5-4 and TRBJ1-3, is ETGVTQSPTHLIKTRGQQVTLRCSSQSGHNTVSWYQQALGQGPQFIFQYYREEENGRGNFPPRFSGLQFPNYSSELNVNALELDDSALYLCASSLRGSGNTIYFGEGSWLTVV.

This clone was seen once. This chain links TRBV5-6 with TRBJ2-5, with TRBD2 identical over 14 bases. The V segment lost 3 bases and the J segment 3 bases; nucleotides outside the gene matches: 4. This CDR3 has 16 amino acids. Looked up from germline, CDR1 is SGHDT and CDR2 is YYEEEE. CDR3 protein: CASSYTGLAGEETQYF. The CDR3, as DNA: TGTGCCAGCAGCTATACGGGACTAGCGGGAGAAGAGACCCAGTACTTC.

The chain uses TRBV5-4 and TRBJ2-3; possible D gene TRBD2, 7 bases. Trimming removed 3 bases at V and 1 base at J, with 15 bases between. The CDR3 spans 16 residues. CDR1 and CDR2 (germline): SGHNT, YYREEE (reference sequence). The CDR3 DNA follows: TGTGCCAGCAGCTCAAAAAAGGGGGGGGGCACAGATACGCAGTATTTT. It specifies CASSSKKGGGTDTQYF. The full variable domain, in which reference TRBV5-4 and TRBJ2-3 provide the parts outside the CDR3, is ETGVTQSPTHLIKTRGQQVTLRCSSQSGHNTVSWYQQALGQGPQFIFQYYREEENGRGNFPPRFSGLQFPNYSSELNVNALELDDSALYLCASSSKKGGGTDTQYFGPGTRLTVL.

The V call is TRBV4-2, the J call TRBJ2-2, with D possibly being TRBD1 (7 bases). CDR1 and CDR2 (germline): LGHNA, YNFKEQ. The CDR3 contains 16 residues. Trimming pared 0 bases from V and 4 bases from J, leaving 12 bases between. In nucleotides, the CDR3 is TGTGCCAGCAGCCAAGATCAGGGGGGAGTCACCGGGGAGCTGTTTTTT. Its translation is CASSQDQGGVTGELFF.

The chain recombines TRBV12-5 with TRBJ2-1; TRBD2 aligns across 8 bases. Germline CDR1 and CDR2: LGHNT and FRNRAP. There are 19 residues in the CDR3. J lost 0 bases, V lost 2 bases, and 12 bases had no gene match. The CDR3 DNA reads as TGTGCTAGTGGTTTGCGGGGGGGTCCTCCCATGGGCTCCTACAATGAGCAGTTCTTC. It encodes CASGLRGGPPMGSYNEQFF.

CDR3 in amino acids: CASSQSGLRRNTEAFF. The DNA for the CDR3 is TGTGCCAGCAGTCAGTCCGGACTCCGCAGGAACACTGAAGCTTTCTTT. The rearrangement links TRBV27 to TRBJ1-1; unclear D gene. In germline, CDR1 is MNHEY, CDR2 SMNVEV (reference sequence). Trimming took off 5 bases at V and 1 base at J, with 17 bases between the two ends. The CDR3 totals 16 residues.

This clone was recorded only once. The chain has TRBV19 and TRBJ2-1; 8 positions agree with TRBD2. Trimming cost V 3 bases and J 2 bases; bases outside gene matches: 6. The CDR3 is 16 residues long. Per the germline V gene, CDR1 is LNHDA and CDR2 is SQIVND (reference sequence). The CDR3 loop reads CASSIASGPAYNEQFF. DNA of the CDR3: TGTGCCAGTAGTATCGCTAGCGGGCCAGCCTACAATGAGCAGTTCTTC.

The CDR3 bases are TGTGCCAGCAGCTTTGCCGGGACTAAAAGACATGAGCAGTTCTTC. Encoded protein: CASSFAGTKRHEQFF. The chain uses TRBV7-3 and TRBJ2-1, with 7 nucleotides matching TRBD2. The CDR3 extends over 15 amino acids. Germline values: CDR1 SGHTA, CDR2 FQGTGA. The V and J ends lost 3 bases and 8 bases, in that order; junction bases with no gene match: 10.

V and J are TRBV9 and TRBJ2-1, with 8 nucleotides matching TRBD2. The V gene's germline CDR1 is SGDLS and CDR2 YYNGEE. The CDR3 runs 18 residues. The J segment lost 3 bases and the V segment lost 0 bases, leaving 11 bases of the junction unmatched. CDR3 loop: CASSVGGGLAVYYNEQFF. The CDR3 nucleotides read TGTGCCAGCAGCGTAGGGGGAGGACTAGCAGTTTACTACAATGAGCAGTTCTTC.

The chain joins TRBV4-1 to TRBJ2-7; D is unresolved. The CDR3 covers 14 residues. V dropped 8 bases and J dropped 1 base, with 15 bases sitting between them. From germline, CDR1 is MGHRA and CDR2 YSYEKL. The DNA for the CDR3 is TGCGCCAGCGCCATGGCGGAACATTCCTACGAGCAGTACTTC. Its translation is CASAMAEHSYEQYF.

V gene TRBV5-5 combines with J gene TRBJ1-5; 7 bases match TRBD1. Per germline, CDR1 SGHKS and CDR2 YYEKEE (reference sequence). J gave up 3 bases and V 2 bases, and 5 bases lay outside the gene matches. The CDR3 length is 15 residues. The CDR3 bases are TGTGCCAGCAGCTTCCAGACAGGGACCAATCAGCCCCAGCATTTT. Residues: CASSFQTGTNQPQHF.

This chain links TRBV9 with TRBJ2-3; a weak D match, TRBD2 (6 bases). The CDR3 extends over 16 amino acids. The V gene lost 0 bases and the J gene lost 6 bases, with 17 bases spanning the gap. CDR1 is SGDLS, CDR2 YYNGEE, per germline. The CDR3 protein is CASSVAGGPLGDTQYF. In DNA, the CDR3 is TGTGCCAGCAGCGTAGCAGGAGGGCCGCTTGGGGATACGCAGTATTTT.

This chain uses TRBV5-4 with TRBJ2-5; 8 nucleotides agree with TRBD2. V gave up 7 bases and J gave up 3 bases; unmatched junction bases: 8. CDR3 length: 14 amino acids. Per germline, CDR1 SGHNT and CDR2 YYREEE (reference sequence). DNA for the CDR3: TGTGCCAGCGGCAGTGCGGGGGGAGAAGAGACCCAGTACTTC. Protein: CASGSAGGEETQYF.

The J gene is TRBJ2-7, the V gene TRBV15; 9 positions agree with TRBD1. V shed 5 bases, J shed 5 bases, and the junction held 10 bases outside the gene matches. In germline, CDR1 is LNHNV, CDR2 YYDKDF (reference sequence). The CDR3 is made up of 15 amino acids. The CDR3 DNA is TGTGCCACCAGCTCCAGGACAGGGGTTCAAAACGAGCAGTACTTC. Its protein is CATSSRTGVQNEQYF.